The 10 T cell receptor beta chains presented below share a single source sample, sequenced in a study of T cell responses to AZD1222 COVID-19 vaccine. The data were produced by immunoSEQ multiplex PCR, yet TCRdb's version contains in-frame clones alone and is incomplete. The data contain some 100,000 clones, about 83% of them seen just once; the ten biggest clones take up about 3.5%. Specimen: peripheral blood, collected on day 0 of AZD1222 vaccination. The receptor source for this set is an adult in good health.

This chain joins TRBV28 and TRBJ1-5; TRBD1 might be the D (6 bases). The CDR3 sequence is 13 residues long. Between the trimmed V and J ends, which lost 6 bases and 4 bases, there was a span of 10 bases. Germline-derived CDR1 and CDR2 are MDHEN and SYDVKM. In DNA form, the CDR3 reads TGTGCCAGCAGAATGGACAGAAATCAGCCCCAGCATTTT. Translation: CASRMDRNQPQHF.

The genes are TRBV19 and TRBJ2-3; D is possibly TRBD2 (5 bases). Trimming removed 5 bases at V and 0 bases at J, with 18 bases between. The CDR3 contains 17 residues. Germline-derived CDR1 and CDR2 are LNHDA and SQIVND (reference sequence). CDR3: CASSPLGRILSTDTQYF. Written as DNA, the CDR3 is TGTGCCAGTAGTCCACTAGGACGGATCTTAAGCACAGATACGCAGTATTTT.

This clone appeared a single time. V usage is TRBV6-5 and J usage is TRBJ1-1, with a weak D call TRBD1 (5 bases). Germline V gene sequence: CDR1 MNHEY, CDR2 SVGAGI. Trimming took 4 bases from V and 10 from J, leaving 13 bases between them. This CDR3 is built from 12 residues. The CDR3 DNA reads as TGTGCCAGCAGTTCTACAGGACTTAGAGCTTTCTTT. The encoded protein is CASSSTGLRAFF.

This clone appeared a single time. The same CDR3 is also encoded by other DNA sequences in this sample. V is TRBV30 and J is TRBJ1-5; no reliable D call. V was pared by 0 bases and J by 0 bases, with 3 bases between. CDR3 size: 13 residues. Germline-derived CDR1 and CDR2 are GTSNPN and SVGIG (reference sequence). The CDR3: CAWSVGSNQPQHF. The DNA of the CDR3 is TGTGCCTGGAGTGTGGGTAGCAATCAGCCCCAGCATTTT.

This sequence joins TRBV28 and TRBJ2-3, with TRBD1 as a possible D gene (6 bases). Per the germline V gene, CDR1 is MDHEN and CDR2 is SYDVKM. CDR3 length equals 14 residues. Trimming removed 5 bases at V and 2 bases at J, with 11 bases between. The CDR3: CASSRGQNTDTQYF. The DNA of the CDR3 is TGTGCCAGCAGTCGTGGACAGAACACAGATACGCAGTATTTT.

The V gene is TRBV18, the J gene TRBJ2-3; D might be TRBD1 or TRBD2, each matching 5 bases. This CDR3 comprises 16 residues. Trimming cost V 0 bases and J 8 bases, with 18 bases left between them. Germline V gene sequence: CDR1 KGHSH, CDR2 LQKENI. DNA of the CDR3: TGTGCCAGCTCACCACCGAACGAGCCGGGGCTGGGTACGCAGTATTTT. Translating gives CASSPPNEPGLGTQYF.

This chain uses TRBV6-5 with TRBJ1-2, with a possible D match to TRBD1 (5 bases). Germline V lookup: CDR1 MNHEY, CDR2 SVGAGI. The CDR3 is 14 amino acids. Between the trimmed V and J ends, which lost 6 bases and 5 bases, there was a span of 16 bases. The CDR3 sequence: CASRTREVTYGYTF. In DNA form, the CDR3 reads TGTGCCAGCAGAACCAGGGAGGTGACTTATGGCTACACCTTC.

This clone was recorded only once. The V and J genes are TRBV6-2 or TRBV6-3 and TRBJ2-3, with D tentatively TRBD2 (7 bases). CDR3 length: 16 amino acids. Per germline, CDR1 MNHEY and CDR2 SVGEGT. V lost 0 bases and J lost 7, with 17 bases in between. The CDR3 bases are TGTGCCAGCAGTTACTCGAGGGGGGGCTTGAGGAATACGCAGTATTTT. It yields the protein CASSYSRGGLRNTQYF.

The CDR3 DNA is TGTGCCGCCGGACCGCCGAACACCGGGGAGCTGTTTTTT. Translation: CAAGPPNTGELFF. V is TRBV7-7 and J is TRBJ2-2; D is unresolved. The CDR3 sequence is 13 residues long. Germline lookup yields CDR1 SSHAT and CDR2 FNYEAQ (reference sequence). Trimming removed 11 bases from V and 0 bases from J, with 10 bases in between.

This rearrangement joins TRBV28 to TRBJ1-2, with D uncertain. V dropped 4 bases and J dropped 4 bases, with 7 bases sitting between them. The CDR3 consists of 12 residues. Germline V CDR1 and CDR2: MDHEN, SYDVKM. The CDR3 loop is CASSSPRYGYTF. The CDR3, as DNA: TGTGCCAGCAGTTCCCCGCGCTATGGCTACACCTTC.